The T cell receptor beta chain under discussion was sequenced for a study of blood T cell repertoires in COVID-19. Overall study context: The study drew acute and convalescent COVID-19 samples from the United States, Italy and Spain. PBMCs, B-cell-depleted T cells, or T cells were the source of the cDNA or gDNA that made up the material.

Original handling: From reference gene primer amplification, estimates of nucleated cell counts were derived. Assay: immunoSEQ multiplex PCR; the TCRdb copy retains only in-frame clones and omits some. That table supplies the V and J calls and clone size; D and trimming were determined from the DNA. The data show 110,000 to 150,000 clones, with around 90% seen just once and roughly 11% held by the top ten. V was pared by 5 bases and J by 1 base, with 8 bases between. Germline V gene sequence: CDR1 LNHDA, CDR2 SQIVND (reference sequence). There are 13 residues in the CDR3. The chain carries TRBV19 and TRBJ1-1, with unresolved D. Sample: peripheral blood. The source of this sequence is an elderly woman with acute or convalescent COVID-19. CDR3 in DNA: TGTGCCAGTAGTGCCACCAGGAACACTGAAGCTTTCTTT. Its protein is CASSATRNTEAFF. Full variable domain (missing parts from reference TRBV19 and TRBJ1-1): DGGITQSPKYLFRKEGQNVTLSCEQNLNHDAMYWYRQDPGQGLRLIYYSQIVNDFQKGDIAEGYSVSREKKESFPLTVTSAQKNPTAFYLCASSATRNTEAFFGQGTRLTVV.